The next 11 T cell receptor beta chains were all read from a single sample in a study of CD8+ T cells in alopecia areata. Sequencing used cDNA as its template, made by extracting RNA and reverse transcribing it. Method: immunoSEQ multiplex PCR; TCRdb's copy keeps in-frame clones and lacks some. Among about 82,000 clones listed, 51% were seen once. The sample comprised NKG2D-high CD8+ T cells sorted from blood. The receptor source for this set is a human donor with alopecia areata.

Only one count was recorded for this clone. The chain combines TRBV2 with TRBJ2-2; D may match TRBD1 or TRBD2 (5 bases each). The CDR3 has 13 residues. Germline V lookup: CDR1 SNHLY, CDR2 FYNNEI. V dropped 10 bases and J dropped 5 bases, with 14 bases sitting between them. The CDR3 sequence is CAILGTGTGELFF. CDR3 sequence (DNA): TGTGCCATCCTGGGGACCGGGACCGGGGAGCTGTTTTTT.

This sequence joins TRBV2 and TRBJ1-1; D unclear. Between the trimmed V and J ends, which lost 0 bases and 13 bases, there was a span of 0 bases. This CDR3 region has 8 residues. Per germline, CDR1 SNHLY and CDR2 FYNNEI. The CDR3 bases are TGTGCCAGCAGTGAAGCTTTCTTT. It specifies CASSEAFF.

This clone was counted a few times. Here the CDR3 reads CASSFGTSRTDTQYF. DNA of the CDR3: TGTGCCAGCAGCTTCGGGACATCCCGCACAGATACGCAGTATTTT. The rearrangement joins TRBV13 to TRBJ2-3; D is possibly TRBD1 (6 bases). The CDR3 runs to 15 residues. Trimming shortened V by 3 bases and J by 1 base, and 11 bases separated the two germline ends. The germline CDR1 and CDR2 sequences are PRHDT and FYEKMQ (reference sequence).

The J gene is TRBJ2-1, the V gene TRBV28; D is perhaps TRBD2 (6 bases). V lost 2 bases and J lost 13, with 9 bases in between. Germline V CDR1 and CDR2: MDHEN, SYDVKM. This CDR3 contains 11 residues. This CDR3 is CASSLGTPQFF. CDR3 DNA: TGTGCCAGCAGTTTAGGGACTCCTCAGTTCTTC.

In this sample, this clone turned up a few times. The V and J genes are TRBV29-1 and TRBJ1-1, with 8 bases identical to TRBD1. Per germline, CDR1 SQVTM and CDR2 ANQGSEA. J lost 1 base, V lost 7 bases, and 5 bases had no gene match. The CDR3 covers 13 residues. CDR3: CSATGGWNTEAFF. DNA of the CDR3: TGCAGCGCAACAGGGGGGTGGAACACTGAAGCTTTCTTT.

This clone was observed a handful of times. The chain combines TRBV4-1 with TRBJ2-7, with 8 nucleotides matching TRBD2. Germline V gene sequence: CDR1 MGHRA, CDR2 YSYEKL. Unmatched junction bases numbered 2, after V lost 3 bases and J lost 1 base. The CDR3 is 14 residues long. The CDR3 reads CASSHSGSSYEQYF. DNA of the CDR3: TGCGCCAGCAGCCACAGCGGGAGTTCCTACGAGCAGTACTTC.

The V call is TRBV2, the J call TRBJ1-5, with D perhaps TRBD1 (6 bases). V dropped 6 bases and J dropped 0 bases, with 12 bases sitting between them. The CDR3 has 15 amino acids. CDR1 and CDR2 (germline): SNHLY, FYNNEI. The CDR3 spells CASRRGQNSNQPQHF. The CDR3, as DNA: TGTGCCAGCAGGCGGGGACAAAATAGCAATCAGCCCCAGCATTTT.

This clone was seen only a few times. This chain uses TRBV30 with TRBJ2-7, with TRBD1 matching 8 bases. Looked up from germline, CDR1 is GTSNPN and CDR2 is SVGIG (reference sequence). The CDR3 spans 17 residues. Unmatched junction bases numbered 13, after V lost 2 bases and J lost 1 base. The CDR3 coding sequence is TGTGCCTGGAGTCTGGACTGGAAACGGGACAGGTCCTACGAGCAGTACTTC. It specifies CAWSLDWKRDRSYEQYF. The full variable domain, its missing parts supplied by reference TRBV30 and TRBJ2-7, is SQTIHQWPATLVQPVGSPLSLECTVEGTSNPNLYWYRQAAGRGLQLLFYSVGIGQISSEVPQNLSASRPQDRQFILSSKKLLLSDSGFYLCAWSLDWKRDRSYEQYFGPGTRLTVT.

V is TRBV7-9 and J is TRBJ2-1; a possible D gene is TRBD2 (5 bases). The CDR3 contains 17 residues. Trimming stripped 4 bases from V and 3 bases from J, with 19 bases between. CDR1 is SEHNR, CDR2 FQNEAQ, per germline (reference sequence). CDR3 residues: CASSSSHRDSGYNEQFF. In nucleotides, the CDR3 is TGTGCCAGCAGCTCAAGTCATCGGGATAGTGGCTACAATGAGCAGTTCTTC.

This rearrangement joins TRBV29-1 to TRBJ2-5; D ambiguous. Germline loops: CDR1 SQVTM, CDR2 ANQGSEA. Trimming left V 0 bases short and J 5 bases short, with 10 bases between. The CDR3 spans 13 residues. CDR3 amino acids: CSVEEGDWETQYF. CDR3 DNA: TGCAGCGTTGAAGAAGGAGATTGGGAGACCCAGTACTTC.

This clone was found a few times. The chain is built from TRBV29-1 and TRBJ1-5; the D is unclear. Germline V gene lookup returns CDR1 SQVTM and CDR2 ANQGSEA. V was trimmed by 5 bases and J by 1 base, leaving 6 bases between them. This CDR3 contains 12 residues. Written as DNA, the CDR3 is TGCAGCGTTAAGAGCAGCAATCAGCCCCAGCATTTT. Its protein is CSVKSSNQPQHF.